The 14 T cell receptor beta chains in this list originate from one sample, sequenced in a study of type 1 regulatory T cells. One entry per CDR3 protein results from TCRdb running MiXCR on the reads. The table includes about 68,000 distinct CDR3 sequences, approximately 64% detected once. What these receptors recognize is not known. Material: cultured T cells, either the whole culture or a sorted T cell fraction (not recorded which). Subset meaning: Tr1-enriched cell product generated in vitro against host alloantigens. The receptors originated from a human donor in good health.

This clonotype has more than one count but fewer than ten. V gene TRBV5-1 combines with J gene TRBJ1-5; possibly TRBD1 for D (5 bases). This CDR3 is 14 amino acids long. V lost 3 bases to trimming and J lost 2 bases, with 9 bases between them. From germline, CDR1 is SGHRS and CDR2 YFSETQ. The CDR3 is CASSSGVGNQPQHF. The CDR3 bases are TGCGCCAGCAGCTCGGGGGTGGGCAATCAGCCCCAGCATTTT.

The chain joins TRBV6-6 to TRBJ2-2; no clear D gene. V lost 7 bases and J 0 bases, leaving 6 bases between the germline ends. The CDR3 is 13 residues long. Looked up from germline, CDR1 is MNHNY and CDR2 is SVGAGI (reference sequence). The CDR3 DNA is TGTGCCAGCACGGTTACGAACACCGGGGAGCTGTTTTTT. This encodes CASTVTNTGELFF.

The chain employs TRBV20-1 and TRBJ1-1, with 7 nucleotides matching TRBD1. Germline loops: CDR1 DFQATT, CDR2 SNEGSKA (reference sequence). This CDR3 contains 13 residues. The CDR3 is CGEATGLRTEAFF. In DNA, the CDR3 is TGCGGTGAAGCGACAGGGCTAAGGACTGAAGCTTTCTTT.

CDR3 coding DNA: TGTGCCAGCAGTCCACCACAGGGCGAGAGCACAGATACGCAGTATTTT. Protein: CASSPPQGESTDTQYF. The chain has TRBV6-2 or TRBV6-3 and TRBJ2-3; D perhaps matches TRBD1 (6 bases). In germline, CDR1 is MNHEY, CDR2 SVGEGT. The V and J ends lost 5 bases and 0 bases respectively, with 15 bases between them. This CDR3 spans 16 amino acids.

The chain couples TRBV7-9 to TRBJ2-3, with TRBD2 as a possible D gene (6 bases). The length of the CDR3 is 13 residues. Trimming shortened V by 2 bases and J by 6 bases, and 9 bases separated the two germline ends. Germline lookup yields CDR1 SEHNR and CDR2 FQNEAQ (reference sequence). The CDR3 DNA is TGTGCCAGCAGCTTACCGGGAGCGGATACGCAGTATTTT. Translated, it gives CASSLPGADTQYF.

The V gene is TRBV10-1, the J gene TRBJ2-5, with D perhaps TRBD1 (8 bases). Germline lookup yields CDR1 WNHNN and CDR2 SYGVQD (reference sequence). There are 15 residues in the CDR3. V lost 1 base and J lost 9, with 18 bases in between. CDR3: CASSELRGAGQAQYF. The CDR3 DNA reads as TGCGCCAGCAGTGAGTTGAGAGGAGCGGGACAGGCCCAGTACTTC.

The chain couples TRBV3-1 to TRBJ1-5; possible D gene TRBD1, 6 bases. This CDR3 contains 13 residues. The ends were cut back, 3 bases at V and 7 bases at J, with 10 bases in the middle. CDR1 LGHDT and CDR2 YNNKEL come from the germline V gene (reference sequence). The CDR3 region has the DNA TGTGCCAGCAGCCATCCAGGGGACCAGCCCCAGCATTTT. The encoded protein is CASSHPGDQPQHF.

V is TRBV4-1 and J is TRBJ2-1, with D unresolved. The CDR3 is 17 residues long. V lost 2 bases and J lost 3, with 17 bases in between. Germline-derived CDR1 and CDR2 are MGHRA and YSYEKL. The CDR3 here is CASSQLVSQVDYNEQFF. The CDR3 DNA reads as TGCGCCAGCAGCCAACTGGTATCCCAGGTGGACTACAATGAGCAGTTCTTC.

The chain is built from TRBV20-1 and TRBJ1-6, with no clear D. Germline V lookup: CDR1 DFQATT, CDR2 SNEGSKA (reference sequence). V was pared by 0 bases and J by 2 bases, with 11 bases between. The CDR3 covers 16 residues. CDR3 loop: CSARDRIEAYNSPLHF. CDR3 in DNA: TGCAGTGCTAGAGATAGGATCGAGGCCTATAATTCACCCCTCCACTTT.

This clonotype was counted once. The chain links TRBV7-2 to TRBJ2-7, with 9 nucleotides matching TRBD1. Trimming removed 2 bases from V and 3 bases from J; junction bases left unmatched: 5. The CDR3 has 15 residues. From germline, CDR1 is SGHTA and CDR2 FQGNSA. The chain's CDR3 is CASSLRTGALYEQYF. CDR3 bases: TGTGCCAGCAGCTTAAGGACAGGGGCCCTCTACGAGCAGTACTTC.

As to this clonotype: Likely a read error: the CDR3 ends without its conserved phenylalanine or tryptophan. This chain uses TRBV11-2 with TRBJ2-3; D is ambiguous. Germline V gene data show CDR1 as SGHAT and CDR2 as FQNNGV. V was clipped by 5 bases and J by 4 bases, with 16 bases between them. The CDR3 is 15 amino acids. The DNA of the CDR3 is TGTGCCAGCAGCCGTTTGGATCTAGAGTCAGATACGCAGTATTGT. Protein product: CASSRLDLESDTQYC.

CDR3 in amino acids: CSASDRSGETQYF. CDR3 DNA: TGCAGTGCTTCCGATCGAAGTGGTGAGACCCAGTACTTC. This chain joins TRBV20-1 and TRBJ2-5; the D is unclear. CDR3 length equals 13 residues. V lost 5 bases and J 5 bases, leaving 15 bases between the germline ends. Germline V gene data show CDR1 as DFQATT and CDR2 as SNEGSKA (reference sequence).

The V call is TRBV29-1, the J call TRBJ1-2; no reliable D call. The CDR3 is made up of 15 amino acids. Per germline, CDR1 SQVTM and CDR2 ANQGSEA. With 4 bases removed from V and 2 bases from J, the gap between germline ends came to 17 bases. The DNA of the CDR3 is TGCAGCGTTGCCCCCGGGATCCCAGCGAACTATGGCTACACCTTC. Encoded protein: CSVAPGIPANYGYTF.

V gene TRBV4-1 combines with J gene TRBJ1-3, with TRBD1 matching 7 bases. The CDR3 has 15 amino acids. The germline V gene has CDR1 MGHRA and CDR2 YSYEKL. J was trimmed by 4 bases and V by 5 bases; bases with no gene match: 8. CDR3 DNA: TGCGCCAGCAGCGAGACAGGGCTAGCAGGAAACACCATATATTTT. Translated: CASSETGLAGNTIYF.